The clone carrying this T cell receptor beta chain showed up many times. For the second PCR, which ran for 7 to 11 cycles, a sample-barcoded 5' primer and a J-beta primer mix were used. TCRdb redid the calling of the 5' RACE reads with MiXCR, one entry per CDR3 protein. The profile shows about 650,000 distinct CDR3 sequences, approximately 31% of them singletons. This entry comes from a study of blood T cells in healthy people across ages. This TCR came from a woman aged 80 or over in good health. The sequenced sample was blood.

CDR3 loop: CASSLTTQGIEQYF. The CDR3 bases are TGTGCCAGCAGTTTAACGACGCAGGGCATCGAGCAGTACTTC. This chain uses TRBV27 with TRBJ2-7, with D perhaps matching TRBD1 (5 bases). This CDR3 spans 14 amino acids. The germline V and J ends were trimmed by 2 bases and 6 bases, with 14 bases remaining between them. The germline V gene has CDR1 MNHEY and CDR2 SMNVEV (reference sequence).